What follows are 16 T cell receptor beta chains derived from one specimen sequenced in a study of OX40 agonist ivuxolimab in advanced cancers. The library was made by the immunoSEQ multiplex PCR assay. TCRdb retrieved this table from immuneACCESS and kept in-frame rearrangements only. Not all clones are present; in checked studies, unresolved V genes account for under half, and no reason is known for the remainder. The sample records almost 85,000 clones, about 91% of which are singletons. About 0.2% of the sample lies in the top ten. The sample in question was CD4+ or CD8+ T cells sorted from blood, obtained in a trial of the OX40 agonist ivuxolimab. These receptors were collected from an adult with an advanced solid tumor such as melanoma, head and neck, liver or kidney cancer.

This clone is a singleton in its sample. This sequence joins TRBV6-1 and TRBJ1-1, with TRBD1 as a possible D gene (6 bases). The length of the CDR3 is 15 residues. Looked up from germline, CDR1 is MNHNS and CDR2 is SASEGT. The V end lost 3 bases, the J end lost 4 bases, and 15 bases lay between the germline ends. CDR3 nucleotides: TGTGCCAGCAGTGACATACAGGGTATGGGCACTGAAGCTTTCTTT. Amino acids: CASSDIQGMGTEAFF.

The genes are TRBV7-2 and TRBJ2-2; D is uncertain. This CDR3 contains 14 residues. Trimming pared 1 base from V and 2 bases from J, leaving 5 bases between. CDR1 is SGHTA and CDR2 is FQGNSA in the germline V gene. The CDR3 nucleotides are TGTGCCAGCAGCTTAGGCCGTAACACCGGGGAGCTGTTTTTT. It codes for CASSLGRNTGELFF.

V is TRBV5-5 and J is TRBJ1-3; D is ambiguous. Germline values: CDR1 SGHKS, CDR2 YYEKEE (reference sequence). Trimming removed 0 bases from V and 0 bases from J, with 7 bases in between. The CDR3 consists of 15 residues. The CDR3 loop is CASSLVASSGNTIYF. The CDR3 DNA reads TGTGCCAGCAGCTTGGTGGCAAGCTCTGGAAACACCATATATTTT.

The chain recombines TRBV19 with TRBJ2-1; TRBD2 agrees at 9 bases. The CDR3 is 14 residues long. V lost 9 bases to trimming and J lost 5 bases; unmatched junction nucleotides: 8. Germline CDR1 reads LNHDA; CDR2 reads SQIVND (reference sequence). The CDR3 sequence is CASVSGSIDNEQFF. The DNA for the CDR3 is TGTGCCAGCGTTAGCGGGAGTATCGACAATGAGCAGTTCTTC. Using reference TRBV19 and TRBJ2-1 for the parts outside the CDR3, the full variable domain is DGGITQSPKYLFRKEGQNVTLSCEQNLNHDAMYWYRQDPGQGLRLIYYSQIVNDFQKGDIAEGYSVSREKKESFPLTVTSAQKNPTAFYLCASVSGSIDNEQFFGPGTRLTVL.

The chain carries TRBV5-1 and TRBJ2-5, with D possibly matching TRBD2 (7 bases). The CDR3 totals 15 residues. V was cut by 3 bases and J by 5 bases, with 17 bases left in between. Per the germline V gene, CDR1 is SGHRS and CDR2 is YFSETQ. The CDR3 here is CASSSSPGRGETQYF. CDR3 DNA sequence: TGCGCCAGCAGCTCCAGCCCAGGGAGGGGGGAGACCCAGTACTTC.

This clone was observed once. The rearrangement uses TRBV5-1 and TRBJ2-3, with 14 bases that match TRBD2. In germline, CDR1 is SGHRS, CDR2 YFSETQ. The CDR3 has 15 residues. Trimming at V came to 7 bases and at J to 3 bases, leaving 4 bases not matched to a gene. The CDR3 DNA follows: TGCGCCAGCGGACGGACTAGCGGGGGGACAGATACGCAGTATTTT. Translation gives CASGRTSGGTDTQYF.

V gene TRBV30 combines with J gene TRBJ1-5; D call uncertain. Germline V CDR1 and CDR2: GTSNPN, SVGIG (reference sequence). The germline V and J ends were trimmed by 2 bases and 6 bases, with 11 bases remaining between them. The CDR3 sequence is 13 residues long. This CDR3 reads CAWSIVGSQPQHF. The CDR3 nucleotides are TGTGCCTGGAGTATCGTGGGTTCTCAGCCCCAGCATTTT.

The J gene is TRBJ2-5, the V gene TRBV6-5; 9 nucleotides agree with TRBD2. CDR1 is MNHEY, CDR2 SVGAGI, per germline. The CDR3 is made up of 15 amino acids. The V gene end was trimmed by 5 bases and the J gene end by 4 bases; junction bases not matched to a gene: 8. CDR3 bases: TGTGCCAGCAGTCCAAGCGGGAGGTTGGGAGAGACCCAGTACTTC. It codes for CASSPSGRLGETQYF.

CDR3 loop: CASTQGNQVYEQYF. The CDR3 coding sequence is TGTGCCAGCACCCAGGGTAATCAGGTATACGAGCAGTACTTC. The chain employs TRBV27 and TRBJ2-7; perhaps TRBD1 as D (5 bases). The CDR3 sequence is 14 residues long. Between the trimmed V and J ends, which lost 7 bases and 4 bases, there was a span of 17 bases. CDR1 MNHEY and CDR2 SMNVEV come from the germline V gene (reference sequence).

The CDR3 spells CASSVGPFNYGYTF. The CDR3 coding sequence is TGTGCCAGCAGCGTCGGACCTTTTAACTATGGCTACACCTTC. The V call is TRBV7-3, the J call TRBJ1-2; D remains ambiguous. The CDR3 contains 14 residues. The germline V and J ends were trimmed by 5 bases and 1 base, with 11 bases remaining between them. Per the germline V gene, CDR1 is SGHTA and CDR2 is FQGTGA.

As regards this clone: Its ends do not fully match the called genes, so a read error is possible. The rearrangement uses TRBV7-2 and TRBJ2-2; 9 positions match TRBD2. The germline V gene encodes CDR1 SGHTA and CDR2 FQGNSA. This CDR3 is 15 amino acids long. The CDR3 bases are TGTGCCAGCAGCATAGCGGGGGTGAACACCGGGGAGCTGTTTTTT. Its translation is CASSIAGVNTGELFF.

The J gene is TRBJ1-2, the V gene TRBV6-5; D is uncertain. Germline V gene lookup returns CDR1 MNHEY and CDR2 SVGAGI. The V gene lost 2 bases and the J gene lost 8 bases, with 15 bases spanning the gap. The CDR3 sequence is 14 residues long. The CDR3 spells CASSYPVVVGGYTF. The DNA for the CDR3 is TGTGCCAGCAGTTACCCCGTTGTCGTGGGGGGCTACACCTTC.

The V call is TRBV7-2, the J call TRBJ2-2, with D possibly TRBD2 on 5 matching bases. The V gene lost 5 bases and the J gene lost 0 bases, with 13 bases spanning the gap. CDR1 and CDR2 (germline): SGHTA, FQGNSA. This CDR3 has 16 amino acids. CDR3 sequence (DNA): TGTGCCAGCAGCGCTTATAGAGGGACGAACACCGGGGAGCTGTTTTTT. This gives the protein CASSAYRGTNTGELFF.

This chain links TRBV5-1 with TRBJ2-7, with D possibly TRBD2 on 5 matching bases. CDR3 length: 12 residues. Germline values: CDR1 SGHRS, CDR2 YFSETQ. Trimming shortened V by 4 bases and J by 3 bases, and 8 bases separated the two germline ends. The CDR3 protein is CASSPRDYEQYF. CDR3 nucleotide sequence: TGCGCCAGCAGCCCCCGGGACTACGAGCAGTACTTC.

This clone was detected only once. The chain links TRBV4-2 to TRBJ2-2; 9 bases line up with TRBD1. This CDR3 contains 16 residues. Germline CDR1 is LGHNA and CDR2 is YNFKEQ. V lost 0 bases, J lost 1 base, and 0 bases stayed unmatched. CDR3 DNA sequence: TGTGCCAGCAGCCAAGAGGGACAGGGGAACACCGGGGAGCTGTTTTTT. It translates to CASSQEGQGNTGELFF.

The chain joins TRBV5-4 to TRBJ1-1, with 7 bases matching TRBD1. The germline gives CDR1 SGHNT, CDR2 YYREEE (reference sequence). V dropped 3 bases and J dropped 8; count of bases not matched to a gene: 4. The CDR3 totals 12 residues. The CDR3 DNA follows: TGTGCCAGCAGCTCACTACAGGGGGAAGCTTTCTTT. Protein sequence: CASSSLQGEAFF.